Listed below are T cell receptor beta chains from one sample, sequenced in a study of cytomegalovirus exposure and HLA in healthy donors. Generated by immunoSEQ multiplex PCR, the TCRdb table keeps only in-frame clones and is missing some. The sample shows 150,000 to 200,000 clones, 86% of them seen only once. Sequenced: PBMCs. These receptors were obtained from a woman aged 18 to 35 in good health and CMV-seronegative. Each CDR3 is given with its conserved first and last residue. The D gene is left open where the match is weak. Rows may omit the clone size; those that give it use once, few, many or a size class.

d_call: TRBD2
j_call: TRBJ2-3
cdr3_length: 14
clone_size: .
v_call: TRBV6-1
cdr3_nt: TGTGCCAGCAGGAGACTAGCGGTCACAGATACGCAGTATTTT
cdr3_aa: CASRRLAVTDTQYF

d_call: .
j_call: TRBJ1-2
cdr3_length: 15
clone_size: .
v_call: TRBV21-1
cdr3_nt: TGTGCCAGCAGCAAGAGTTCAGGGTGTATGTATGGCTACACCTTC
cdr3_aa: CASSKSSGCMYGYTF

d_call: TRBD1
j_call: TRBJ1-4
cdr3_length: 14
clone_size: .
v_call: TRBV2
cdr3_nt: TGTGCCAGCAGGGAGGGACAGGGGAGTGAAAAACTGTTTTTT
cdr3_aa: CASREGQGSEKLFF

d_call: .
j_call: TRBJ1-1
cdr3_length: 13
clone_size: .
v_call: TRBV6-1
cdr3_nt: TGTGCCAGCAGTGAGGGGGGGAACACTGAAGCTTTCTTT
cdr3_aa: CASSEGGNTEAFF

d_call: .
j_call: TRBJ2-3
cdr3_length: 13
clone_size: few
v_call: TRBV27
cdr3_nt: TGTGCCAGCAGTCCTTCCCCCCCCGATACGCAGTATTTT
cdr3_aa: CASSPSPPDTQYF

d_call: .
j_call: TRBJ1-2
cdr3_length: 15
clone_size: .
v_call: TRBV27
cdr3_nt: TGTGCCAGCAGTAACTCTCCCATCGCTGGGGGGGGCTACACCTTC
cdr3_aa: CASSNSPIAGGGYTF

d_call: .
j_call: TRBJ2-7
cdr3_length: 15
clone_size: .
v_call: TRBV11-2
cdr3_nt: TGTGCCAGCAGCTTTAACAGGGTATCCTCCTACGAGCAGTACTTC
cdr3_aa: CASSFNRVSSYEQYF

d_call: .
j_call: TRBJ2-1
cdr3_length: 16
clone_size: .
v_call: TRBV7-9
cdr3_nt: TGTGCCAGCAGCCCTAGCAGCGTGGGTATCAGTGATGAGCAGTTCTTC
cdr3_aa: CASSPSSVGISDEQFF

d_call: .
j_call: TRBJ2-1
cdr3_length: 14
clone_size: .
v_call: TRBV6-1
cdr3_nt: TGTGCCAGCAGTGTGAGGCCTAGCCTTGGTGAGCAGTTCTTC
cdr3_aa: CASSVRPSLGEQFF

d_call: TRBD1
j_call: TRBJ1-1
cdr3_length: 15
clone_size: .
v_call: TRBV5-1
cdr3_nt: TGCGCCAGCAGCCCAGGACAGGGATGGGTCACTGAAGCTTTCTTT
cdr3_aa: CASSPGQGWVTEAFF

d_call: .
j_call: TRBJ2-3
cdr3_length: 13
clone_size: .
v_call: TRBV6-4
cdr3_nt: TGTGCCAGCAGTGAAGGGGTGAGGGATACGCAGTATTTT
cdr3_aa: CASSEGVRDTQYF

d_call: TRBD1
j_call: TRBJ1-4
cdr3_length: 16
clone_size: .
v_call: TRBV2
cdr3_nt: TGTGCCAGCAGTGTGGACAGGGTGACCATAAATGAAAAACTGTTTTTT
cdr3_aa: CASSVDRVTINEKLFF

d_call: .
j_call: TRBJ1-2
cdr3_length: 13
clone_size: .
v_call: TRBV5-4
cdr3_nt: TGTGCCAGCAGCTTGCCCCTGTCCTATGGCTACACCTTC
cdr3_aa: CASSLPLSYGYTF

d_call: .
j_call: TRBJ2-7
cdr3_length: 16
clone_size: .
v_call: TRBV4-1
cdr3_nt: TGCGCCAGCAGCCAAGATGGGGTACAGCGGCCCTACGAGCAGTACTTC
cdr3_aa: CASSQDGVQRPYEQYF

d_call: .
j_call: TRBJ1-1
cdr3_length: 16
clone_size: .
v_call: TRBV6-1
cdr3_nt: TGTGCCAGCAGTGAACGGGGTGCTGGACGTAACACTGAAGCTTTCTTT
cdr3_aa: CASSERGAGRNTEAFF

d_call: TRBD2
j_call: TRBJ2-1
cdr3_length: 13
clone_size: .
v_call: TRBV19
cdr3_nt: TGTGCCAGTGGACTAGCGGGAGGGTATGAGCAGTTCTTC
cdr3_aa: CASGLAGGYEQFF

d_call: .
j_call: TRBJ1-1
cdr3_length: 16
clone_size: .
v_call: TRBV19
cdr3_nt: TGTGCCAGTAGTAACCCCCTGGGAGGGCAAGGAAGGGAAGCTTTCTTT
cdr3_aa: CASSNPLGGQGREAFF

d_call: TRBD2
j_call: TRBJ2-1
cdr3_length: 19
clone_size: .
v_call: TRBV15
cdr3_nt: TGTGCCACCAGCAGAGAAGGGCTAGCGGGAGGGATTACCTACAATGAGCAGTTCTTC
cdr3_aa: CATSREGLAGGITYNEQFF

d_call: .
j_call: TRBJ1-2
cdr3_length: 14
clone_size: .
v_call: TRBV6-5
cdr3_nt: TGTGCCAGCAGTTATAAAAACAGCTACTATGGCTACACCTTC
cdr3_aa: CASSYKNSYYGYTF

d_call: TRBD2
j_call: TRBJ2-5
cdr3_length: 15
clone_size: .
v_call: TRBV2
cdr3_nt: TGTGCCAGCAGTGAAGCGGCAGGGAGGGGAGAGACCCAGTACTTC
cdr3_aa: CASSEAAGRGETQYF

d_call: TRBD2
j_call: TRBJ2-1
cdr3_length: 15
clone_size: .
v_call: TRBV10-1
cdr3_nt: TGCGCCAGCAGTGTGGGACTAGCGGGACTCAATGAGCAGTTCTTC
cdr3_aa: CASSVGLAGLNEQFF

d_call: TRBD2
j_call: TRBJ2-3
cdr3_length: 16
clone_size: .
v_call: TRBV5-1
cdr3_nt: TGCGCCAGCAGCTTGGAACGGGGGGACTGGGGAGATACGCAGTATTTT
cdr3_aa: CASSLERGDWGDTQYF

d_call: .
j_call: TRBJ1-2
cdr3_length: 15
clone_size: once
v_call: TRBV5-1
cdr3_nt: TGCGCCAGCAGCTTACTACGGGACGGGGGCTATGGCTACACCTTC
cdr3_aa: CASSLLRDGGYGYTF